The subject of this entry is one T cell receptor (beta chain). These data originate in a study of regulatory T cells in long-lasting Graves disease. Trimming stripped 5 bases from V and 2 bases from J, with 3 bases between. CDR1 is SQVTM and CDR2 is ANQGSEA in the germline V gene. The CDR3 length is 10 residues. Researchers made TCR beta libraries by using iRepertoire HTBI primers and running Arm-PCR on CDR3 regions. Original processing methods: The study identified more than 55 TRBV and more than 11 TRBJ segments across samples. TCRdb fed the multiplex PCR reads into MiXCR, producing one record per CDR3 protein. These V and J calls are TCRdb output, not the study's own analysis. Seen here are over 500,000 distinct CDR3 sequences, 15% to 20% observed once, and the top ten hold approximately 12%. Indicated time point: newly diagnosed GD, antithyroid drugs for less than 3 months. RNA from PBMCs was the source of the TCR library.

This sample also appeared in a second study, on T cells in Graves' hyperthyroidism and ophthalmopathy. That publication notes: Prediction of ophthalmopathy progression came a median approximately 6.6 months pre-onset.

The sample was peripheral blood mononuclear cells (PBMCs), taken at new diagnosis, from a patient treated with antithyroid drugs. This clonotype was obtained from a man aged 18 to 30 with Graves disease. The rearrangement links TRBV29-1 to TRBJ1-1; D gene ambiguous. The CDR3 bases are TGCAGCGTTTATAACACTGAAGCTTTCTTT. Amino acid sequence: CSVYNTEAFF.